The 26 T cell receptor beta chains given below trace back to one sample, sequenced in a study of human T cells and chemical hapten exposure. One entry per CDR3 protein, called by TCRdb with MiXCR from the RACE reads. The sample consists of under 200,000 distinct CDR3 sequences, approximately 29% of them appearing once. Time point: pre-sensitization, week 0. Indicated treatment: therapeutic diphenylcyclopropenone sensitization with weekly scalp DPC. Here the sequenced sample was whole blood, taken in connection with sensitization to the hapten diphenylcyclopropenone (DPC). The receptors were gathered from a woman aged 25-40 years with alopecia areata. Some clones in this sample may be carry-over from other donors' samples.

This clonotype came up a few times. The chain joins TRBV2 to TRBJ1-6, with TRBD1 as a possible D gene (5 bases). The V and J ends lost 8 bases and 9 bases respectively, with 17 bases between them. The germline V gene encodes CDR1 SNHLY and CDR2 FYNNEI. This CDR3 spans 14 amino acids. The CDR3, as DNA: TGTGCCAGCTGCCCCAGGGACTGGGGTTCACCCCTCCACTTT. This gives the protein CASCPRDWGSPLHF. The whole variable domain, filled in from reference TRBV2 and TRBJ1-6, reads EPEVTQTPSHQVTQMGQEVILRCVPISNHLYFYWYRQILGQKVEFLVSFYNNEISEKSEIFDDQFSVERPDGSNFTLKIRSTKLEDSAMYFCASCPRDWGSPLHFGNGTRLTVT.

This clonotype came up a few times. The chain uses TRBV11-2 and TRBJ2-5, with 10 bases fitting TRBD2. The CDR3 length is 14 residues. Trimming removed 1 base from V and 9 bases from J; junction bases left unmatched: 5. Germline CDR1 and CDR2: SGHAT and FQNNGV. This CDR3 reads CASSLGTSGMPQYF. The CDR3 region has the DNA TGTGCCAGCAGCTTAGGGACTAGCGGTATGCCCCAGTACTTC.

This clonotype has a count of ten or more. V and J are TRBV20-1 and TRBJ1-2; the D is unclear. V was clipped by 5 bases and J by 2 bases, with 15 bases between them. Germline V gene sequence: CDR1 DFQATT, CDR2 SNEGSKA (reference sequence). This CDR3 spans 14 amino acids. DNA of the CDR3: TGCAGTGCTTTATTGCCCGGGAGGAACTATGGCTACACCTTC. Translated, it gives CSALLPGRNYGYTF.

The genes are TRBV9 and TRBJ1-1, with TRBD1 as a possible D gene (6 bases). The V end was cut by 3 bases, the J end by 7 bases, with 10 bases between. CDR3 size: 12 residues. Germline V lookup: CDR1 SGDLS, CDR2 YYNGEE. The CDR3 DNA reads TGTGCCAGCAGCGCCCAAGGGGGTGAAGCTTTCTTT. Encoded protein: CASSAQGGEAFF.

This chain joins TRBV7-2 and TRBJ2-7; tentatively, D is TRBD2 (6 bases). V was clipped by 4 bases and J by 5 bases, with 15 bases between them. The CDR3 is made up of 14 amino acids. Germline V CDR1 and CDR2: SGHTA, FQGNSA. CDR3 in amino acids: CASSSGVGWDEQYF. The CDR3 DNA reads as TGTGCCAGCAGCTCGGGAGTGGGTTGGGACGAGCAGTACTTC.

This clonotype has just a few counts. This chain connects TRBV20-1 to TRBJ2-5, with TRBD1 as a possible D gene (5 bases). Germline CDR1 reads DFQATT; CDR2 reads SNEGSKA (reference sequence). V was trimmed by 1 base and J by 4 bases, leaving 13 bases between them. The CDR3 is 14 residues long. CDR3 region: CSARVRGSGETQYF. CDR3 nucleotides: TGCAGTGCTAGAGTAAGGGGCTCTGGAGAGACCCAGTACTTC.

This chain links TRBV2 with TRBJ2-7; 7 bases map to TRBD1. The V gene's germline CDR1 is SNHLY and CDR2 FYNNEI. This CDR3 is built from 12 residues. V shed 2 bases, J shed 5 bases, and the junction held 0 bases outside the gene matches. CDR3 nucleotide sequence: TGTGCCAGCAGTGAACAGGGGGACGAGCAGTACTTC. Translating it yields CASSEQGDEQYF.

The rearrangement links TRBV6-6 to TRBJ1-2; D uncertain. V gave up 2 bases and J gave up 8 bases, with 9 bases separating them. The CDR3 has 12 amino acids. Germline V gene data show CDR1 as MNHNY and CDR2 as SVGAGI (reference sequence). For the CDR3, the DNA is TGTGCCAGCAGTTACGGGCCGGGCGGCTACACCTTC. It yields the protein CASSYGPGGYTF.

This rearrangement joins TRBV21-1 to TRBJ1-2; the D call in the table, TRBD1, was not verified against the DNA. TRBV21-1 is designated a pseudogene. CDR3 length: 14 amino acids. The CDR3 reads CATHLGRGMVGYTF. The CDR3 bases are TGTGCCACCCACCTAGGACGGGGCATGGTCGGCTACACCTTC.

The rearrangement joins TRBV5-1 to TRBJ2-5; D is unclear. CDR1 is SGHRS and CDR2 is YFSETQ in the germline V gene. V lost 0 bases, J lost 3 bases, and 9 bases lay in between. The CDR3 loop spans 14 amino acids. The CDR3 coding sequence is TGCGCCAGCAGCTTGGGACCCACGGAAGAGACCCAGTACTTC. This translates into CASSLGPTEETQYF.

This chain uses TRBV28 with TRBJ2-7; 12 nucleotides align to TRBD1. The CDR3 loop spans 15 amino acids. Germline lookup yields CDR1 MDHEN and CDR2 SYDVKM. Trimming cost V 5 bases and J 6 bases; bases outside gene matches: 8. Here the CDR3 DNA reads TGTGCCAGCAGTGAGACCGGGACAGGGGGCTTCGAGCAGTACTTC. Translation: CASSETGTGGFEQYF.

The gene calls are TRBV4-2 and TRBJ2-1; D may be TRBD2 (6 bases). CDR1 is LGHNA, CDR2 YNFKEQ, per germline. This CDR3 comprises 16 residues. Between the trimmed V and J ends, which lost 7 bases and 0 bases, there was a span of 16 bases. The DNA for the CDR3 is TGTGCCAGCAAGGTCGGCGCCGGGAGCTCCTACAATGAGCAGTTCTTC. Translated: CASKVGAGSSYNEQFF.

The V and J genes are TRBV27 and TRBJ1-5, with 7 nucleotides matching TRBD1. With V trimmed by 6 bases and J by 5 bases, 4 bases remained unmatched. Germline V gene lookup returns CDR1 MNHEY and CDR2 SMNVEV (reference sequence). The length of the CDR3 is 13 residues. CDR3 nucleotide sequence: TGTGCCAGCAGACAGGGGACTTATCAGCCCCAGCATTTT. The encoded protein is CASRQGTYQPQHF.

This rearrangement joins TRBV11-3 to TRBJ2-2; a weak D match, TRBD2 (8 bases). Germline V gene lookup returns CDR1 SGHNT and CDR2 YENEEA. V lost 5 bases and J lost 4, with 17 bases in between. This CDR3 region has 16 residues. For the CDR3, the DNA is TGTGCCAGCAGCGCAGGACAGGCGGGGGGCACCGGGGAGCTGTTTTTT. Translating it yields CASSAGQAGGTGELFF.

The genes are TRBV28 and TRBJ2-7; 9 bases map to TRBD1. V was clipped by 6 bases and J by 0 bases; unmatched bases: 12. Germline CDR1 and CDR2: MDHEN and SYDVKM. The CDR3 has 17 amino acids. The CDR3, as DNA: TGTGCCAGCAGCCCCCTATACCCGGGACAGGGCTCCTACGAGCAGTACTTC. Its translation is CASSPLYPGQGSYEQYF.

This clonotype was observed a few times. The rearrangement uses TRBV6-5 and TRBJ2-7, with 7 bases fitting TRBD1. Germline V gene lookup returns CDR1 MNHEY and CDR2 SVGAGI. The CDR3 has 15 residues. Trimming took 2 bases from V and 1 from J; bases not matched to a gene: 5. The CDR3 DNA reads TGTGCCAGCAGTTACGTGGGGACAGATTCCTACGAGCAGTACTTC. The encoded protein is CASSYVGTDSYEQYF.

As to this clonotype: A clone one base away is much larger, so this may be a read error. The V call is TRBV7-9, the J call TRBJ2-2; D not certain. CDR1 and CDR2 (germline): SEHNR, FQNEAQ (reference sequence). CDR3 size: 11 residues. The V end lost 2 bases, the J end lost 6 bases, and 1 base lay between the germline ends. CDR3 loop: CASSLPGELFF. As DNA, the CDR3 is TGTGCCAGCAGCTTACCCGGGGAGCTGTTTTTT.

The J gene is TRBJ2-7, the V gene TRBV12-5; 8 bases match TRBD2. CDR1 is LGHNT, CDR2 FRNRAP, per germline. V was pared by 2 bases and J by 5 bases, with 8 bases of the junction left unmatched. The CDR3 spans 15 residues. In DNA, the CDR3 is TGTGCTAGTGGTTTGAGGCGGGGGGAACCTCACGAGCAGTACTTC. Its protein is CASGLRRGEPHEQYF.

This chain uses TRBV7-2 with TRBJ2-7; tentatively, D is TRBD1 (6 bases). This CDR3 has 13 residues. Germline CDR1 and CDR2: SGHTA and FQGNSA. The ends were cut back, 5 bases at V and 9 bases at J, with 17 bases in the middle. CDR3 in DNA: TGTGCCAGCAGCCCAACCCTTGGACAGCTGCAGTACTTC. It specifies CASSPTLGQLQYF.

DNA of the CDR3: TGTGCCAGCAGCGGGACGGACAGCCTAAATGAAAAACTGTTTTTT. Amino acid sequence: CASSGTDSLNEKLFF. The chain employs TRBV9 and TRBJ1-4, with D perhaps TRBD1 (6 bases). CDR3 length equals 15 residues. The V and J ends lost 3 bases and 5 bases respectively, with 14 bases between them. Germline assignment: CDR1 SGDLS and CDR2 YYNGEE.

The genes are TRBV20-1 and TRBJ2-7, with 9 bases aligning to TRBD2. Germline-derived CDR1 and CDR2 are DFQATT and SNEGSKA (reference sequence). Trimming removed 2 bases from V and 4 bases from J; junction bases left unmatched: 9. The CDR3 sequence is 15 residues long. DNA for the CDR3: TGCAGTGCTAGATTCGCGGGAGGGCCTGGGTACGAGCAGTACTTC. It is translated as CSARFAGGPGYEQYF.

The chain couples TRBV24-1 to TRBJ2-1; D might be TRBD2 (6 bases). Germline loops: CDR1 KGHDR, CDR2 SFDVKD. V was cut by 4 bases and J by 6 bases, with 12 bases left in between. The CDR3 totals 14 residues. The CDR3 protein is CATSDRIGSNEQFF. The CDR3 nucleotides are TGTGCCACCAGTGACCGCATCGGGAGCAATGAGCAGTTCTTC.

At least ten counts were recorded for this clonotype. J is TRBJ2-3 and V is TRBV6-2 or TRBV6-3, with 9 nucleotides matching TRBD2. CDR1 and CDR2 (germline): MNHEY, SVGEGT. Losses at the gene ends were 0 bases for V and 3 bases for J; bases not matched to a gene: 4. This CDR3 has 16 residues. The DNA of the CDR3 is TGTGCCAGCAGTTACTCTGCGGGAGGGGAGACAGATACGCAGTATTTT. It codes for CASSYSAGGETDTQYF.

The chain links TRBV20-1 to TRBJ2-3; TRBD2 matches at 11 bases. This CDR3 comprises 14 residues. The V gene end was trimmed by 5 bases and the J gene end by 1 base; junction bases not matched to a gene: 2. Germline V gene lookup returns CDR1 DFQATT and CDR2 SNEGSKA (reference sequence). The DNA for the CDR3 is TGCAGTGCTTATAGCGGGGGGGGCACAGATACGCAGTATTTT. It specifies CSAYSGGGTDTQYF.

CDR3 region: CASSSRAQKGHGYTF. CDR3 in DNA: TGCGCCAGCAGCTCCCGGGCGCAAAAGGGCCATGGCTACACCTTC. The rearrangement joins TRBV5-1 to TRBJ1-2; D unresolved. V lost 3 bases and J lost 6, with 18 bases in between. This CDR3 contains 15 residues. The germline gives CDR1 SGHRS, CDR2 YFSETQ. Based on the CDR3 plus reference TRBV5-1 and TRBJ1-2, the full variable domain is KAGVTQTPRYLIKTRGQQVTLSCSPISGHRSVSWYQQTPGQGLQFLFEYFSETQRNKGNFPGRFSGRQFSNSRSEMNVSTLELGDSALYLCASSSRAQKGHGYTFGSGTRLTVV.

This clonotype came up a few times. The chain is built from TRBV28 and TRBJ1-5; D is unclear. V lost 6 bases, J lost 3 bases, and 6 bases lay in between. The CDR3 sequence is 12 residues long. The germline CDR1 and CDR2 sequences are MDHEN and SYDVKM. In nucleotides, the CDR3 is TGTGCCAGCAGAACCCCCAATCAGCCCCAGCATTTT. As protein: CASRTPNQPQHF.